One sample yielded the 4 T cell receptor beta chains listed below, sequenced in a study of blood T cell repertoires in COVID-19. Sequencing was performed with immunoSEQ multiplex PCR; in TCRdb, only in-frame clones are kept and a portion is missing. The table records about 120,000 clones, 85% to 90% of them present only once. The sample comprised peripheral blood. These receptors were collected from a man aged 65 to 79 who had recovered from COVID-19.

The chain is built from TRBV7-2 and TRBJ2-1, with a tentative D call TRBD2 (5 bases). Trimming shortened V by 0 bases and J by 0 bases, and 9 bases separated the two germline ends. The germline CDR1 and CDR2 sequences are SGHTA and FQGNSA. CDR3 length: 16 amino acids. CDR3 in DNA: TGTGCCAGCAGCTTAGCGGGCGGACTCTCCTACAATGAGCAGTTCTTC. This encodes CASSLAGGLSYNEQFF.

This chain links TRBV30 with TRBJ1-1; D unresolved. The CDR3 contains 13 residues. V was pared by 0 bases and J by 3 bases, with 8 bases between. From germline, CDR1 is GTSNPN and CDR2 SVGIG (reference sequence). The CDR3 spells CAWSVRGHTEAFF. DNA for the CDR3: TGTGCCTGGAGTGTACGCGGCCACACTGAAGCTTTCTTT.

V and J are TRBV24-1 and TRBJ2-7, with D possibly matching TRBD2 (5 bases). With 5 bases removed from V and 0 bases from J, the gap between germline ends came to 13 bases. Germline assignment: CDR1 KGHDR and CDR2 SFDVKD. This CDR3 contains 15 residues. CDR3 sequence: CATSAGLGPSYEQYF. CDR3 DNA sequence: TGTGCCACCAGTGCCGGACTGGGTCCCTCCTACGAGCAGTACTTC.

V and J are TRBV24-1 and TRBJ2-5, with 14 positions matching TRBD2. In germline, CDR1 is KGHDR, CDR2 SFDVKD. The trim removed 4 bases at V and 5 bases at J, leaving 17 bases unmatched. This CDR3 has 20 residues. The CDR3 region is CATSDPLGTSGSPALETQYF. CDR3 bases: TGTGCCACCAGTGACCCCCTCGGGACTAGCGGGAGTCCAGCTTTGGAGACCCAGTACTTC.